This T cell receptor (beta chain) was sequenced for a study of blood T cells in healthy people across ages. Study-level points and caveats: Changes seen in expanded clonotypes were possibly confounded by donor CMV status left unknown. Across samples, TCR beta diversity tracked strongly with naive T cell percentage.

A second PCR, run for roughly 7 to 11 cycles, used a sample-barcoded 5' primer plus a J-beta primer mix. Tagging of each cDNA molecule was performed by a template-switch adaptor with 12 random nucleotides. CDR3-containing paired-end reads numbered at least 2.5 million in each sample. TCRdb recomputed calls from the 5' RACE reads with MiXCR, one row per CDR3 protein. The sample yields around 500,000 distinct CDR3 sequences, roughly 48% seen once. Turning to this clonotype: The target antigen is unknown.

The germline gives CDR1 KGHDR, CDR2 SFDVKD. V lost 2 bases, J lost 3 bases, and 9 bases stayed unmatched. This CDR3 is built from 18 residues. Sequences were obtained from blood. This receptor was identified in a man older than 75 in good health. The V gene is TRBV24-1, the J gene TRBJ2-2, with TRBD2 identical over 9 bases. CDR3 DNA: TGTGCCACCAGTGATTCGTCCGGACTAGCGCCTTACACCGGGGAGCTGTTTTTT. Protein sequence: CATSDSSGLAPYTGELFF.